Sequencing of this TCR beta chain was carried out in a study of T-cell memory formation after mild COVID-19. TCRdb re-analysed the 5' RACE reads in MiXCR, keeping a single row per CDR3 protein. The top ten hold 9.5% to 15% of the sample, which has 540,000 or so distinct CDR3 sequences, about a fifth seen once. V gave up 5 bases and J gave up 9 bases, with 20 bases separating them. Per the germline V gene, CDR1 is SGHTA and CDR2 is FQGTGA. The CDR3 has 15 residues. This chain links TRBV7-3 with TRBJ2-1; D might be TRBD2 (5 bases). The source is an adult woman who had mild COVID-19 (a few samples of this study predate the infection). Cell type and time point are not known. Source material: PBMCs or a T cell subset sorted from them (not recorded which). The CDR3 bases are TGTGCCAGCAGCGCTACCGGGAACTCGATTGGTGAGCAGTTCTTC. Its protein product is CASSATGNSIGEQFF.